The clone carrying this TCR beta chain has a count of ten or more. Its antigen is not identified. Molecular-barcoded quantitative 5'-RACE produced these TCR beta libraries. TCRdb called the 5' RACE reads again in MiXCR, with one record for every CDR3 protein. The table has nearly 350,000 distinct CDR3 sequences, approximately 15% seen once; the top ten hold 0.95% to 1.4%. The source of the sample is a study of CD8 T cells in ankylosing spondylitis. Study-wide findings and caveats: Significant enrichment of disease-linked clones was reportedly seen in matched ankylosing spondylitis synovial fluid. Peripheral blood samples showed relatively rare disease-linked clones, and these clones were CD8+. The study identified a TCR beta motif of roughly eight highly homologous variants that appeared characteristic of ankylosing spondylitis blood.

CDR3 size: 16 residues. V shed 3 bases and J shed 1 base, with 13 bases lying between them. The rearrangement links TRBV12-3 or TRBV12-4 to TRBJ2-1; D might be TRBD2 (5 bases). The clonotype was recovered from a male donor with ankylosing spondylitis or in good health (not recorded which). The material sequenced was blood, either unsorted or a sorted T cell fraction (not recorded which). CDR3 protein: CASSLPLGGSYNEQFF. The CDR3 DNA is TGTGCCAGCAGTTTGCCCCTCGGCGGGTCCTACAATGAGCAGTTCTTC.